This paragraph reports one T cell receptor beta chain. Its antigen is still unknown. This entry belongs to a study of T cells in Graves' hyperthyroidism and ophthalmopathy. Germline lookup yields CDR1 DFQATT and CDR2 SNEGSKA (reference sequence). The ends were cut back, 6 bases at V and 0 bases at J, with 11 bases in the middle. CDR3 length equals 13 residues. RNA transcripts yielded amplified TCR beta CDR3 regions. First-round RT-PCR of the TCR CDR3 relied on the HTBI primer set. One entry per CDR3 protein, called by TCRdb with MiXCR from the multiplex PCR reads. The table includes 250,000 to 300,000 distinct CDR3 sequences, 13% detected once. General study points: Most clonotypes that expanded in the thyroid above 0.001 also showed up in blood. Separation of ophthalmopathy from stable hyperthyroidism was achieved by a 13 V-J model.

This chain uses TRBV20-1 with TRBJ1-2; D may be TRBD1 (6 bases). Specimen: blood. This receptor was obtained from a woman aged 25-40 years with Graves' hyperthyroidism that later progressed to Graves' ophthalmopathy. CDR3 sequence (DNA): TGCAGTGCCGAAGAGGGGGCTAACTATGGCTACACCTTC. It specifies CSAEEGANYGYTF.